Presented here are 9 T cell receptor beta chains from one specimen sequenced in a study of radiotherapy plus CTLA-4 blockade in lung cancer. TCRdb's table, derived via immunoSEQ multiplex PCR, lists solely in-frame clones and lacks some. The repertoire consists of more than 90,000 clones, with more than 65% occurring once and the leading ten covering approximately 5.2%. Material: peripheral blood, obtained from a patient treated with radiotherapy plus ipilimumab. Receptors originate from a human donor with non-small cell lung cancer who had a partial response to radiotherapy plus ipilimumab.

This sequence joins TRBV6-5 and TRBJ2-6; no definite D call. The germline gives CDR1 MNHEY, CDR2 SVGAGI. The CDR3 loop spans 13 amino acids. V lost 6 bases and J lost 4, with 7 bases in between. The DNA for the CDR3 is TGTGCCAGCAGCCTACAGGGGGCCAACGTCCTGACTTTC. Translation gives CASSLQGANVLTF.

The V gene is TRBV15, the J gene TRBJ1-2; 12 nucleotides match TRBD1. This CDR3 has 15 residues. V trimming: 0 bases; J trimming: 7 bases; junction bases outside the gene matches: 3. Germline-derived CDR1 and CDR2 are LNHNV and YYDKDF (reference sequence). The CDR3 protein is CATSRDKGQGAGYTF. The DNA of the CDR3 is TGTGCCACCAGCAGAGATAAGGGACAGGGGGCTGGCTACACCTTC.

The rearrangement joins TRBV5-6 to TRBJ1-2, with 8 bases matching TRBD1. Germline V gives CDR1 SGHDT, CDR2 YYEEEE. Trimming cost V 4 bases and J 5 bases; bases outside gene matches: 7. The CDR3 runs to 14 residues. The CDR3, as DNA: TGTGCCAGCAGCCCCGGACAGGGACGGTATGGCTACACCTTC. It specifies CASSPGQGRYGYTF.

This clone has only one observation. The genes are TRBV9 and TRBJ1-3; no clear D. CDR3 size: 14 residues. Germline V lookup: CDR1 SGDLS, CDR2 YYNGEE. V was pared by 5 bases and J by 1 base, with 10 bases between. CDR3 region: CASRSGLSGNTIYF. CDR3 sequence (DNA): TGTGCCAGCAGGTCAGGCCTGTCTGGAAACACCATATATTTT.

The chain links TRBV2 to TRBJ2-3, with a tentative D call TRBD2 (6 bases). This CDR3 has 14 amino acids. The V gene's germline CDR1 is SNHLY and CDR2 FYNNEI. The ends were cut back, 7 bases at V and 1 base at J, with 12 bases in the middle. This CDR3 reads CASKEGFGTDTQYF. CDR3 DNA sequence: TGTGCCAGCAAGGAGGGTTTCGGCACAGATACGCAGTATTTT.

This clone was detected only once. The V call is TRBV13, the J call TRBJ2-3, with a possible D match to TRBD1 (6 bases). The CDR3 is made up of 17 amino acids. V lost 2 bases and J 1 base, leaving 16 bases between the germline ends. The germline V gene encodes CDR1 PRHDT and CDR2 FYEKMQ (reference sequence). In nucleotides, the CDR3 is TGTGCCAGCAGCTTAAAAATGACAGGTGCAGGCACAGATACGCAGTATTTT. Protein sequence: CASSLKMTGAGTDTQYF.

V gene TRBV7-3 combines with J gene TRBJ2-1; 10 bases fit TRBD2. Germline V gene lookup returns CDR1 SGHTA and CDR2 FQGTGA. V was pared by 5 bases and J by 2 bases, with 6 bases of the junction left unmatched. CDR3 length equals 16 residues. CDR3 DNA sequence: TGTGCCAGCAGCCTCCTAGCGGGAGATACCTACAATGAGCAGTTCTTC. It specifies CASSLLAGDTYNEQFF. The complete variable domain, with remaining parts taken from reference TRBV7-3 and TRBJ2-1, reads GAGVSQTPSNKVTEKGKYVELRCDPISGHTALYWYRQSLGQGPEFLIYFQGTGAADDSGLPNDRFFAVRPEGSVSTLKIQRTERGDSAVYLCASSLLAGDTYNEQFFGPGTRLTVL.

The V call is TRBV29-1, the J call TRBJ2-1, with D possibly matching TRBD1 (6 bases). Germline values: CDR1 SQVTM, CDR2 ANQGSEA. V was clipped by 4 bases and J by 6 bases, with 16 bases between them. The CDR3 loop spans 14 amino acids. The CDR3 sequence is CSVAESLGANEQFF. CDR3 nucleotides: TGCAGCGTTGCCGAGAGTTTGGGGGCCAATGAGCAGTTCTTC.

In its sample, this clone was seen once. The V and J genes are TRBV2 and TRBJ1-1; 7 nucleotides match TRBD1. This CDR3 has 16 residues. Germline CDR1 SNHLY, CDR2 FYNNEI. J was trimmed by 1 base and V by 2 bases; bases with no gene match: 7. CDR3 protein: CASSEPRDRPNTEAFF. CDR3 DNA sequence: TGTGCCAGCAGTGAACCTAGGGACAGACCGAACACTGAAGCTTTCTTT.